The clone carrying this TCR beta chain was counted only a few times. Its antigen is unidentified. The PCR made use of 60 Vbeta and 13 Jbeta primers. The repertoire was sequenced with immunoSEQ multiplex PCR; TCRdb's copy has only in-frame clones and lacks some. The sample includes approximately 70,000 clones, around three quarters of them seen just once. This CDR3 spans 15 amino acids. The V and J ends lost 6 bases and 6 bases, in that order; junction bases with no gene match: 11. Germline V CDR1 and CDR2: MNHEY, SVGAGI. This record belongs to a study of cytomegalovirus exposure and HLA in healthy donors. General study findings and limits: Later analysis identified about 15,000 TCR beta sequences associated with HLA alleles, using a false discovery rate threshold of 0.05. It was only CMV serostatus that was available as immune exposure information. Data from an earlier analysis indicated that most TCR beta V segments were productive either about 87% or about 30% of the time. Some V segments could not be told apart, so they were left out, TRBV6-2 and TRBV6-3 among them.

Sequencing input: PBMCs. This clonotype originated in a man in his forties or fifties in good health and CMV-seronegative. The chain links TRBV6-5 to TRBJ1-1, with 9 bases identical to TRBD1. CDR3 region: CASSRNGQGQPEAFF. The CDR3 DNA follows: TGTGCCAGCAGCCGAAACGGACAGGGGCAGCCTGAAGCTTTCTTT.